The T cell receptor beta chain under discussion was sequenced for a study of cytomegalovirus exposure and HLA in healthy donors. V was clipped by 2 bases and J by 1 base; unmatched bases: 9. This CDR3 has 18 amino acids. Germline V lookup: CDR1 LNHNV, CDR2 YYDKDF (reference sequence). Method: immunoSEQ multiplex PCR; TCRdb's copy keeps in-frame clones and lacks some. The sample gives about 330,000 clones, approximately 90% of which show up once; more than 0.8% is in the top ten. The chain is built from TRBV15 and TRBJ2-1, with 9 nucleotides matching TRBD2. This TCR came from a woman between 18 and 30 years old in good health and CMV-seronegative. Sequencing was performed on PBMCs. Here the CDR3 DNA reads TGTGCCACCAGCAGACCCCGATACAGCGGGAGGTCCTACAATGAGCAGTTCTTC. Translation: CATSRPRYSGRSYNEQFF.